The 2 T cell receptor beta chains given below trace back to one sample, sequenced in a study of shared clonotypes between healthy human individuals. Produced via immunoSEQ multiplex PCR; TCRdb's table is partial and in-frame only. This table has around 450,000 clones, 75% to 85% appearing once. The sequenced material came from PBMCs. These receptor sequences come from a woman aged 40 to 49 in good health. Some clones in this sample may be carry-over from other donors' samples.

The chain couples TRBV13 to TRBJ1-5; TRBD1 might be the D (6 bases). The CDR3 spans 16 residues. Per germline, CDR1 PRHDT and CDR2 FYEKMQ (reference sequence). Deletions cut 4 bases from V and 3 bases from J, with 16 bases between. CDR3 coding DNA: TGTGCCAGCAGCTACTCCCGGGACATATACAATCAGCCCCAGCATTTT. This gives the protein CASSYSRDIYNQPQHF.

This clone was observed once. The V and J genes are TRBV11-1 and TRBJ2-5, with 8 bases that match TRBD2. Germline-derived CDR1 and CDR2 are SGHAT and FQDESV (reference sequence). With 2 bases clipped from V and 5 bases from J, the junction kept 10 bases outside the gene matches. This CDR3 is 16 amino acids long. CDR3 in DNA: TGTGCCAGCAGCTTATTTGGTCTAGCGGGTCACGAGACCCAGTACTTC. It is translated as CASSLFGLAGHETQYF.